The T cell receptor beta chain under discussion was sequenced for a study of neurological immune-mediated disorders. Findings and caveats of the study: The greatest TCR clonal expansion appeared in HTLV-1-associated myelopathy and the smallest, falling below healthy controls, in multiple sclerosis.

This clonotype showed up many times. Its cognate antigen is unknown. MiXCR was run by TCRdb on the 5' RACE reads, yielding one entry per CDR3 protein. The sample carries about 69,000 distinct CDR3 sequences, 3.5% to 5% recorded once. V shed 0 bases and J shed 5 bases, with 1 base lying between them. Germline V lookup: CDR1 SGHDT, CDR2 YYEEEE. This CDR3 is 11 amino acids long. The J gene is TRBJ2-3, the V gene TRBV5-6; no reliable D call. The TCR was taken from a young man with multiple sclerosis. Sequenced input: PBMCs. DNA for the CDR3: TGTGCCAGCAGCTTGGAAGATACGCAGTATTTT. Residues: CASSLEDTQYF.